The 30 T cell receptor beta chains in this list originate from one sample, sequenced in a study of T-cell memory formation after mild COVID-19. TCRdb re-analysed the 5' RACE reads in MiXCR, keeping a single row per CDR3 protein. The table includes 550,000 to 600,000 distinct CDR3 sequences, roughly a fifth detected once. Sequencing was carried out using PBMCs or a T cell subset sorted from them (not recorded which). The receptors shown here come from an adult woman who had mild COVID-19 (a few samples of this study predate the infection). Cell type and time point are not known.

The chain joins TRBV12-5 to TRBJ1-5; TRBD1 aligns across 8 bases. V lost 6 bases to trimming and J lost 3 bases; unmatched junction nucleotides: 10. This CDR3 contains 16 residues. Germline V lookup: CDR1 LGHNT, CDR2 FRNRAP. CDR3 nucleotide sequence: TGTGCTAGTGGCCCTGATCCGACAGGGGTCAATCAGCCCCAGCATTTT. Its translation is CASGPDPTGVNQPQHF.

The CDR3 DNA sequence: TGCAGTGCTATACAGGGGGCCTACCGCACAGATACGCAGTATTTT. Its translation is CSAIQGAYRTDTQYF. The V gene is TRBV20-1, the J gene TRBJ2-3; 9 positions agree with TRBD1. Germline assignment: CDR1 DFQATT and CDR2 SNEGSKA (reference sequence). The CDR3 is 15 residues long. Trimming at V came to 4 bases and at J to 1 base, leaving 6 bases not matched to a gene.

This clonotype was counted only a few times. The V call is TRBV12-3 or TRBV12-4, the J call TRBJ2-7; D may be TRBD1 (5 bases). Trimming removed 4 bases at V and 4 bases at J, with 14 bases between. CDR3 size: 14 residues. In DNA, the CDR3 is TGTGCCAGCAGTTCGAGCGCGTCAGGGTACGAGCAGTACTTC. It yields the protein CASSSSASGYEQYF.

The chain employs TRBV20-1 and TRBJ1-6; D gene uncertain. The CDR3 runs 14 residues. The germline V gene encodes CDR1 DFQATT and CDR2 SNEGSKA (reference sequence). V was clipped by 1 base and J by 6 bases, with 10 bases between them. CDR3: CSARGQALNSPLHF. The CDR3 coding sequence is TGCAGTGCTAGAGGGCAGGCCCTTAATTCACCCCTCCACTTT.

This rearrangement joins TRBV18 to TRBJ1-2; D is unclear. Trimming pared 5 bases from V and 6 bases from J, leaving 16 bases between. CDR3 length: 14 amino acids. Germline V lookup: CDR1 KGHSH, CDR2 LQKENI. CDR3 loop: CASSSQDGPNGYTF. In nucleotides, the CDR3 is TGTGCCAGCTCATCCCAAGACGGACCCAATGGCTACACCTTC.

V is TRBV7-6 and J is TRBJ2-7; D is unresolved. Germline V CDR1 and CDR2: SGHVS, FNYEAQ. V was trimmed by 7 bases and J by 3 bases, leaving 10 bases between them. The CDR3 covers 12 residues. CDR3 DNA: TGTGCCAGCATGACACAAGACTACGAGCAGTACTTC. Its translation: CASMTQDYEQYF.

V and J are TRBV4-3 and TRBJ2-5; TRBD2 might be the D (5 bases). The CDR3 runs 19 residues. The V gene lost 0 bases and the J gene lost 5 bases, with 25 bases spanning the gap. The germline V gene has CDR1 LGHNA and CDR2 YSLEER. Here the CDR3 reads CASSQDSGNFGKGSETQYF. The CDR3 region has the DNA TGCGCCAGCAGCCAAGATTCGGGCAATTTCGGGAAGGGAAGTGAGACCCAGTACTTC.

This chain joins TRBV7-9 and TRBJ2-1; 9 nucleotides agree with TRBD2. Germline V gene sequence: CDR1 SEHNR, CDR2 FQNEAQ (reference sequence). The CDR3 is 19 amino acids. The ends lost 4 bases at V and 0 bases at J; junction bases unmatched: 13. The CDR3 coding sequence is TGTGCCAGCAGCTCCCCCGCGGGAGGGGGTTCTGGCTCCTACAATGAGCAGTTCTTC. It yields the protein CASSSPAGGGSGSYNEQFF.

V and J are TRBV19 and TRBJ2-7; possible D gene TRBD1, 6 bases. Germline CDR1 reads LNHDA; CDR2 reads SQIVND (reference sequence). Trimming removed 3 bases from V and 0 bases from J, with 12 bases in between. CDR3 length: 15 residues. The CDR3 DNA follows: TGTGCCAGTAGTATGGTAAGGGGGAGCTCCTACGAGCAGTACTTC. Encoded protein: CASSMVRGSSYEQYF.

This sequence joins TRBV12-3 or TRBV12-4 and TRBJ1-2; the D is unclear. Trimming pared 8 bases from V and 3 bases from J, leaving 13 bases between. The CDR3 has 13 amino acids. In DNA, the CDR3 is TGTGCCAGCGCCCCCGCGGGGTACTATGGCTACACCTTC. This encodes CASAPAGYYGYTF.

CDR3 sequence reads: CASARAGTGGTGELFF. For the CDR3, the DNA is TGTGCCAGCGCCCGCGCCGGGACAGGGGGAACCGGGGAGCTGTTTTTT. The genes are TRBV19 and TRBJ2-2; 11 bases line up with TRBD1. Trimming at V came to 9 bases and at J to 5 bases, leaving 11 bases not matched to a gene. The CDR3 runs to 16 residues. Germline V lookup: CDR1 LNHDA, CDR2 SQIVND (reference sequence).

This clonotype came up a few times. The CDR3 is CASSLPQNTGELFF. CDR3 DNA sequence: TGTGCCAGCAGCCTTCCTCAGAACACCGGGGAGCTGTTTTTT. This chain links TRBV5-4 with TRBJ2-2, with D hard to call. The CDR3 runs 14 residues. Germline CDR1 SGHNT, CDR2 YYREEE (reference sequence). V lost 4 bases and J lost 1, with 8 bases in between.

The chain employs TRBV5-1 and TRBJ1-2, with a tentative D call TRBD1 (5 bases). V lost 1 base to trimming and J lost 0 bases, with 13 bases between them. Germline V lookup: CDR1 SGHRS, CDR2 YFSETQ. This CDR3 spans 16 amino acids. The CDR3 here is CASSLWKKTANYGYTF. CDR3 sequence (DNA): TGCGCCAGCAGCTTGTGGAAGAAGACAGCTAACTATGGCTACACCTTC.

The rearrangement uses TRBV24-1 and TRBJ2-2, with D hard to call. Germline V gene sequence: CDR1 KGHDR, CDR2 SFDVKD. This CDR3 is built from 13 residues. The V and J ends lost 6 bases and 1 base respectively, with 5 bases between them. CDR3 DNA sequence: TGTGCCACCAGTTTACGGAACACCGGGGAGCTGTTTTTT. It codes for CATSLRNTGELFF.

A few counts support this clonotype. V gene TRBV6-1 combines with J gene TRBJ1-2; a possible D gene is TRBD1 (5 bases). V lost 4 bases, J lost 2 bases, and 14 bases lay in between. Germline lookup yields CDR1 MNHNS and CDR2 SASEGT. The CDR3 is 15 residues long. Here the CDR3 reads CASSGLTGINYGYTF. Here the CDR3 DNA reads TGTGCCAGCAGTGGGCTTACAGGTATCAACTATGGCTACACCTTC.

V gene TRBV3-1 combines with J gene TRBJ1-1, with D perhaps matching TRBD1 (6 bases). The V end was cut by 3 bases, the J end by 1 base, with 9 bases between. Germline CDR1 and CDR2: LGHDT and YNNKEL (reference sequence). The CDR3 loop spans 14 amino acids. The CDR3: CASSQRDTNTEAFF. The CDR3 DNA follows: TGTGCCAGCAGCCAGCGGGACACGAACACTGAAGCTTTCTTT.

The CDR3 here is CAWSVMLADYEQYF. The CDR3 nucleotides read TGTGCCTGGAGTGTAATGCTAGCGGACTACGAGCAGTACTTC. The chain couples TRBV30 to TRBJ2-7; 7 positions agree with TRBD2. CDR1 is GTSNPN and CDR2 is SVGIG in the germline V gene (reference sequence). The CDR3 length is 14 residues. V shed 0 bases, J shed 3 bases, and the junction held 5 bases outside the gene matches.

Here the CDR3 reads CASSSPTDRGVTYNEQFF. As DNA, the CDR3 is TGTGCCAGCAGCTCCCCGACGGATCGGGGGGTTACCTACAATGAGCAGTTCTTC. The gene calls are TRBV7-2 and TRBJ2-1; 7 bases match TRBD2. Germline V CDR1 and CDR2: SGHTA, FQGNSA. V gave up 4 bases and J gave up 2 bases; unmatched junction bases: 14. The CDR3 covers 18 residues.

The gene calls are TRBV3-1 and TRBJ1-2; D remains ambiguous. The CDR3 totals 18 residues. The V gene lost 0 bases and the J gene lost 6 bases, with 23 bases spanning the gap. Germline V gives CDR1 LGHDT, CDR2 YNNKEL (reference sequence). CDR3 DNA sequence: TGTGCCAGCAGCCAAGAAGCTGGGTCTGCCACGCCTACTGATGGCTACACCTTC. Protein: CASSQEAGSATPTDGYTF. The full variable domain, in which reference TRBV3-1 and TRBJ1-2 provide the parts outside the CDR3, is DTAVSQTPKYLVTQMGNDKSIKCEQNLGHDTMYWYKQDSKKFLKIMFSYNNKELIINETVPNRFSPKSPDKAHLNLHINSLELGDSAVYFCASSQEAGSATPTDGYTFGSGTRLTVV.

This clonotype was counted ten times or more. The rearrangement links TRBV5-1 to TRBJ2-5; D remains unclear. The CDR3 totals 13 residues. V was clipped by 2 bases and J by 1 base, with 6 bases between them. CDR1 is SGHRS, CDR2 YFSETQ, per germline. CDR3 protein: CASSFQVQETQYF. In DNA, the CDR3 is TGCGCCAGCAGCTTCCAGGTCCAAGAGACCCAGTACTTC.

This clonotype occurred many times. This chain uses TRBV5-1 with TRBJ2-7; perhaps TRBD1 as D (5 bases). V shed 0 bases and J shed 2 bases, with 9 bases lying between them. This CDR3 is built from 14 residues. CDR1 is SGHRS and CDR2 is YFSETQ in the germline V gene. CDR3 sequence reads: CASSLDSGPYEQYF. The CDR3 bases are TGCGCCAGCAGCTTGGATTCAGGGCCCTACGAGCAGTACTTC. Full variable domain (rest looked up from reference TRBV5-1 and TRBJ2-7): KAGVTQTPRYLIKTRGQQVTLSCSPISGHRSVSWYQQTPGQGLQFLFEYFSETQRNKGNFPGRFSGRQFSNSRSEMNVSTLELGDSALYLCASSLDSGPYEQYFGPGTRLTVT.

The rearrangement joins TRBV5-4 to TRBJ2-2; D is possibly TRBD2 (6 bases). CDR1 is SGHNT, CDR2 YYREEE, per germline (reference sequence). Trimming took 3 bases from V and 4 from J, leaving 13 bases between them. The CDR3 runs 15 residues. CDR3 region: CASSYGGVLTGELFF. The CDR3 coding sequence is TGTGCCAGCAGCTACGGAGGGGTCCTCACCGGGGAGCTGTTTTTT.

The chain has TRBV27 and TRBJ2-1; D uncertain. V was cut by 7 bases and J by 0 bases, with 13 bases left in between. Germline assignment: CDR1 MNHEY and CDR2 SMNVEV (reference sequence). This CDR3 region has 15 residues. The chain's CDR3 is CASTVSLSSYNEQFF. Written as DNA, the CDR3 is TGTGCCAGCACCGTGTCTCTCAGCTCCTACAATGAGCAGTTCTTC.

This clonotype was detected a few times. The rearrangement joins TRBV29-1 to TRBJ1-2; the D gene is possibly TRBD1 (5 bases). The V end lost 2 bases, the J end lost 6 bases, and 22 bases lay between the germline ends. Germline V CDR1 and CDR2: SQVTM, ANQGSEA. The CDR3 loop spans 16 amino acids. As DNA, the CDR3 is TGCAGCGTTGAACTTCCAGGGTCCCCCCTTAATGATGGCTACACCTTC. Protein: CSVELPGSPLNDGYTF. Using reference TRBV29-1 and TRBJ1-2 for the parts outside the CDR3, the full variable domain is SAVISQKPSRDICQRGTSLTIQCQVDSQVTMMFWYRQQPGQSLTLIATANQGSEATYESGFVIDKFPISRPNLTFSTLTVSNMSPEDSSIYLCSVELPGSPLNDGYTFGSGTRLTVV.

The chain carries TRBV20-1 and TRBJ1-1; D possibly corresponds to TRBD1 (6 bases). Trimming shortened V by 3 bases and J by 1 base, and 12 bases separated the two germline ends. Germline lookup yields CDR1 DFQATT and CDR2 SNEGSKA (reference sequence). The CDR3 totals 14 residues. The CDR3 loop reads CSASFDRRNTEAFF. Written as DNA, the CDR3 is TGCAGTGCTAGTTTTGACAGGAGGAACACTGAAGCTTTCTTT.

Here the CDR3 DNA reads TGTGCCAGCAGCTGGCCACTTGCCCGGGAGGGTCGGGAGACCCAGTACTTC. Amino acid sequence: CASSWPLAREGRETQYF. The chain has TRBV7-9 and TRBJ2-5; 8 bases are a match to TRBD2. The CDR3 consists of 17 residues. After removal of 4 bases from V and 5 bases from J, the junction contained 15 bases not matched to a gene. Germline V lookup: CDR1 SEHNR, CDR2 FQNEAQ (reference sequence).

This clonotype has only a few counts. The rearrangement uses TRBV20-1 and TRBJ2-7; TRBD2 is a possible D gene (6 bases). In germline, CDR1 is DFQATT, CDR2 SNEGSKA (reference sequence). The ends were cut back, 0 bases at V and 4 bases at J, with 13 bases in the middle. This CDR3 has 14 residues. Here the CDR3 reads CSARDRGMGYEQYF. The CDR3 DNA is TGCAGTGCTAGAGATCGGGGGATGGGGTACGAGCAGTACTTC.

The gene calls are TRBV12-3 or TRBV12-4 and TRBJ2-5; 10 nucleotides agree with TRBD1. There are 15 residues in the CDR3. With 6 bases clipped from V and 4 bases from J, the junction kept 8 bases outside the gene matches. The CDR3 loop is CASSRPGQGSETQYF. The CDR3 DNA reads as TGTGCCAGCAGCCGCCCGGGACAGGGGTCAGAGACCCAGTACTTC.

This clonotype was seen just once. The chain has TRBV9 and TRBJ2-6; D could derive from TRBD1 or TRBD2 (5 bases each). CDR1 and CDR2 (germline): SGDLS, YYNGEE. Trimming left V 2 bases short and J 0 bases short, with 18 bases between. The CDR3 is 19 residues long. CDR3 DNA: TGTGCCAGCAGCGTTTCCCTCCGGGACCCCTCCTCTGGGGCCAACGTCCTGACTTTC. Amino acids: CASSVSLRDPSSGANVLTF. Supplemented by reference TRBV9 and TRBJ2-6, the full variable domain reads DSGVTQTPKHLITATGQRVTLRCSPRSGDLSVYWYQQSLDQGLQFLIQYYNGEERAKGNILERFSAQQFPDLHSELNLSSLELGDSALYFCASSVSLRDPSSGANVLTFGAGSRLTVL.

The rearrangement uses TRBV7-9 and TRBJ1-2; 10 bases match TRBD1. V shed 2 bases, J shed 6 bases, and the junction held 6 bases outside the gene matches. The CDR3 runs 15 residues. Germline V gene sequence: CDR1 SEHNR, CDR2 FQNEAQ (reference sequence). CDR3 nucleotides: TGTGCCAGCAGCTTATCATCCGGGACAGGGGATGGCTACACCTTC. Amino acid sequence: CASSLSSGTGDGYTF.